The source of this TCR beta chain is a study of T-cell reconstitution after alpha-beta-depleted transplantation in children. This CDR3 contains 15 residues. As it was prepared, the TCRbeta library received unique molecular identifiers. TCRdb passed the PCR reads through MiXCR, listing each CDR3 protein once. The sample carries about 300,000 distinct CDR3 sequences, almost 8% recorded once. This clonotype was counted a few times. The antigen is undetermined. Study-level results: The authors attributed T-cell counts and diversity one year after transplant mostly to newly produced T cells. For some patients, TCRbeta diversity was high at day 60 because of recipient T cells and thymic progenitors that survived.

This receptor was taken from a female patient aged 2 to 10 who had a stem cell transplant for Fanconi anemia, so the T cells may come from the graft donor. The chain is built from TRBV21-1 and TRBJ1-5; the table's D call, TRBD1, has no DNA check behind it. TRBV21-1 counts as a pseudogene. Sequenced material: peripheral blood, taken 360 days after TCRalphabeta/CD19-depleted stem cell transplant. The CDR3 DNA follows: TGTGCCAGCAGCTCACCGGGACGGCTTGATCAGCCCCAGCATTTT. Translating it yields CASSSPGRLDQPQHF.